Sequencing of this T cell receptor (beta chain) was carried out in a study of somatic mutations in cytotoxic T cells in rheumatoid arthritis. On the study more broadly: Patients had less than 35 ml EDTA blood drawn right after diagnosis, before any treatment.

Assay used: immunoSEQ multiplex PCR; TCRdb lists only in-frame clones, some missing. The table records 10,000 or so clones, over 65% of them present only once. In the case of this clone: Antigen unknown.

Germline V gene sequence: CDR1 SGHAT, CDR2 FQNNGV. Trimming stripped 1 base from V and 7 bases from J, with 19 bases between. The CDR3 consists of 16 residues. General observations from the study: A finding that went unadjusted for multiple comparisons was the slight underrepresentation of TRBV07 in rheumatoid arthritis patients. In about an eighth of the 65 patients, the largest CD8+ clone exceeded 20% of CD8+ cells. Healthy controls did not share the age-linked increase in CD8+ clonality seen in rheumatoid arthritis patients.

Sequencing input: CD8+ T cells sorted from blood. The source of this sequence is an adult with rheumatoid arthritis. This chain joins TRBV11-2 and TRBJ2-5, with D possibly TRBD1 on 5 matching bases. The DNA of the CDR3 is TGTGCCAGCAGCTTAGTTATGGTCCGCCTCCAGGGGACCCAGTACTTC. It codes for CASSLVMVRLQGTQYF.